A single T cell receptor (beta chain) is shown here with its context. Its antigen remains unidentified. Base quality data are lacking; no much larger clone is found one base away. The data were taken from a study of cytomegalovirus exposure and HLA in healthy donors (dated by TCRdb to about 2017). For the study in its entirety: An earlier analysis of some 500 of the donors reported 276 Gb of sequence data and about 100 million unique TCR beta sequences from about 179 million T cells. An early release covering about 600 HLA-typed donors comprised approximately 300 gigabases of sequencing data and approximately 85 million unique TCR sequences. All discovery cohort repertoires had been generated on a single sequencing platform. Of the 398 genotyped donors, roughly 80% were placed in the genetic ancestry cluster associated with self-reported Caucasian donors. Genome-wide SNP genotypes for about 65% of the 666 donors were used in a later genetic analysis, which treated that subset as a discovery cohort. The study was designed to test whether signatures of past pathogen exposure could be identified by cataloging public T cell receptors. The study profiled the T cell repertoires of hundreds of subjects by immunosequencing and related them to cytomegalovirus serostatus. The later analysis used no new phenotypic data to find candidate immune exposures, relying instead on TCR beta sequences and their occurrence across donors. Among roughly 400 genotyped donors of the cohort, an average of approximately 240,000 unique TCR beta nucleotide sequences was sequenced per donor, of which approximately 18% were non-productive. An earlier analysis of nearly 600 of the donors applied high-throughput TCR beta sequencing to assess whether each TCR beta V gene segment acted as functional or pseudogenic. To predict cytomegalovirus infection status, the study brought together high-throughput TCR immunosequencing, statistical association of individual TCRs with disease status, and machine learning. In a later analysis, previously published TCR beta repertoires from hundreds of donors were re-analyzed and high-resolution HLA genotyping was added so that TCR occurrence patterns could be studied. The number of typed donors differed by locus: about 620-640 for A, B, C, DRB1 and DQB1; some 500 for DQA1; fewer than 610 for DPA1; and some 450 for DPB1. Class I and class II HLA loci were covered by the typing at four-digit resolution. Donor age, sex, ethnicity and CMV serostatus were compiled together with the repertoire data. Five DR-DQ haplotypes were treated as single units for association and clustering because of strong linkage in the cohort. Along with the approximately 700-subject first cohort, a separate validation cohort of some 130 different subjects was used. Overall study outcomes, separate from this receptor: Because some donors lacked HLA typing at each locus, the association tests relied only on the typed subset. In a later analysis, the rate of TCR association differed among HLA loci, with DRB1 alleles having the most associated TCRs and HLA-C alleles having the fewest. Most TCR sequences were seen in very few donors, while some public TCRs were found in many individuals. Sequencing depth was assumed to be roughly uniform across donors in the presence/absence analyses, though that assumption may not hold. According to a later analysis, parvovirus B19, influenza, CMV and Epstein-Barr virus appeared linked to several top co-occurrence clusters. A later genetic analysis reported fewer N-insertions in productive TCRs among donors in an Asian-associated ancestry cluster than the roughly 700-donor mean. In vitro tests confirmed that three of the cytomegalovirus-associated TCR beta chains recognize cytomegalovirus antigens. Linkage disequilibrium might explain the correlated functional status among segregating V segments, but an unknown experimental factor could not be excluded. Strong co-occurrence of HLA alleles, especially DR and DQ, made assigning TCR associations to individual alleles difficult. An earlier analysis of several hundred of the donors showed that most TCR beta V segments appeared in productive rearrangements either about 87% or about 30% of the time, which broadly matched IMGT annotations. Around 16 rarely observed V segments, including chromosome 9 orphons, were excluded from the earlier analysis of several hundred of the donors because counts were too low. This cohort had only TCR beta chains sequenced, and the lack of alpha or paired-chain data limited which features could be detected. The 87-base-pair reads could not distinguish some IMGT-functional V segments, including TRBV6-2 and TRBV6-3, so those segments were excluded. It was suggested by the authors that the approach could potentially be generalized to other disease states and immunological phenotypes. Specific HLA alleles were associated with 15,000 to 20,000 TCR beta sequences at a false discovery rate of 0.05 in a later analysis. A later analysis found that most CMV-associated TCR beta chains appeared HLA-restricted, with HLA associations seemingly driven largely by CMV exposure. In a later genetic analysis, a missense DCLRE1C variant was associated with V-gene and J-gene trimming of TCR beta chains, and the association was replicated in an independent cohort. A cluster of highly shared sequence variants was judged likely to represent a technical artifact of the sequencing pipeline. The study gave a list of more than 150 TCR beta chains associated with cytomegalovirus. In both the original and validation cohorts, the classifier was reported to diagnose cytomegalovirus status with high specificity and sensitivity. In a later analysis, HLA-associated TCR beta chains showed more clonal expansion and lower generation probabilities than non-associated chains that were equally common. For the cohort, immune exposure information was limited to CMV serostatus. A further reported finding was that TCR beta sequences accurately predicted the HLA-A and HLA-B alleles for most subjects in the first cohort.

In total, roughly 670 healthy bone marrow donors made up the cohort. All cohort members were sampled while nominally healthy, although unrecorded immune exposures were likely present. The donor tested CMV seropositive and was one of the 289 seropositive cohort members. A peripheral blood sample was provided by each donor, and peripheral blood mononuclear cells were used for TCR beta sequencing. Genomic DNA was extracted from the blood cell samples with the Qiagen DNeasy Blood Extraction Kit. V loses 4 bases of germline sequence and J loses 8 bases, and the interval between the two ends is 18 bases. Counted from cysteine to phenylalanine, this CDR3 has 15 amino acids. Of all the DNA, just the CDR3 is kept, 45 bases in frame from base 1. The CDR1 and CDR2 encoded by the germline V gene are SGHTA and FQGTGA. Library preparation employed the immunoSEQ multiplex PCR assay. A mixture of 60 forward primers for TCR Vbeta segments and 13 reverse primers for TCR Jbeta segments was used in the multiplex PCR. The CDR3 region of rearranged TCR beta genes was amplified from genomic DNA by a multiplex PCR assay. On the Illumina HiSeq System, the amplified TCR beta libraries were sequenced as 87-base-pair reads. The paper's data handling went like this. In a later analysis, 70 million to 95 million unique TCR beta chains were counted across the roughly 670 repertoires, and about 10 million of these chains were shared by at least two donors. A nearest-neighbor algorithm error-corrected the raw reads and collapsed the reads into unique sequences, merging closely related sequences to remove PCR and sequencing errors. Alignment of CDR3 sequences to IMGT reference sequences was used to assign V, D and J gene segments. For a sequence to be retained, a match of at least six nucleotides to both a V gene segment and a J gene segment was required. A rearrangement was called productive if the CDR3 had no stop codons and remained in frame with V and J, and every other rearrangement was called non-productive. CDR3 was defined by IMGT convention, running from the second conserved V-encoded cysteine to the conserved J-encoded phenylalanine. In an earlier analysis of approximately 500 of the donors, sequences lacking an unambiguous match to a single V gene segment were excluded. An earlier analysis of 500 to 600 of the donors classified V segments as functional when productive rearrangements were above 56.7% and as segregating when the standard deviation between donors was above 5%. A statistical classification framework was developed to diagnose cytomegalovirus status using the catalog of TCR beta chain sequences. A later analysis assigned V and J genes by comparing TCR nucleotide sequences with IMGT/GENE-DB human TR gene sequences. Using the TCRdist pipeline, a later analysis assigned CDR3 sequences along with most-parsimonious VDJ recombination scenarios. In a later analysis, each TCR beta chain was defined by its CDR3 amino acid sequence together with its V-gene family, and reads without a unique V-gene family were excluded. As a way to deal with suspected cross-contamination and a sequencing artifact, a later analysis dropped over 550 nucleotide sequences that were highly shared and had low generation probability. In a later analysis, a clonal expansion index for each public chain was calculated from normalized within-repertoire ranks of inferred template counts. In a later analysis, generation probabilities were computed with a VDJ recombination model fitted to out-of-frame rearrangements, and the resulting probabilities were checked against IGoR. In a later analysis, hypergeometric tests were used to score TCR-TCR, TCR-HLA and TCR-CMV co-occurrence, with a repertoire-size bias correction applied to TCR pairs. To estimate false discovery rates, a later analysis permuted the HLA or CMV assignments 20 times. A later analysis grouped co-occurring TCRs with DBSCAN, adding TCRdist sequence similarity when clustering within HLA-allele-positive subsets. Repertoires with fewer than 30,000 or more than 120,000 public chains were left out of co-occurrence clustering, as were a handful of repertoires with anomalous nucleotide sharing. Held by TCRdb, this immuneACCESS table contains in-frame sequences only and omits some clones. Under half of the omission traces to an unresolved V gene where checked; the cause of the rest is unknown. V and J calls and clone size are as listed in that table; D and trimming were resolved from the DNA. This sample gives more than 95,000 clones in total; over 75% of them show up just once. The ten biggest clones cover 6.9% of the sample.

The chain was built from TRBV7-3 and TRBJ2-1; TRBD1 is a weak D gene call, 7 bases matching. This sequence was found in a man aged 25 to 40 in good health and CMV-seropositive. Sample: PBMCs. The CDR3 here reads CASSSFGGQLDEQFF. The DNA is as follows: TGTGCCAGCAGCTCGTTCGGGGGACAGCTCGATGAGCAGTTCTTC. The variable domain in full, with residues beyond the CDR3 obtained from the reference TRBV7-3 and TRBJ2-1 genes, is GAGVSQTPSNKVTEKGKYVELRCDPISGHTALYWYRQSLGQGPEFLIYFQGTGAADDSGLPNDRFFAVRPEGSVSTLKIQRTERGDSAVYLCASSSFGGQLDEQFFGPGTRLTVL.